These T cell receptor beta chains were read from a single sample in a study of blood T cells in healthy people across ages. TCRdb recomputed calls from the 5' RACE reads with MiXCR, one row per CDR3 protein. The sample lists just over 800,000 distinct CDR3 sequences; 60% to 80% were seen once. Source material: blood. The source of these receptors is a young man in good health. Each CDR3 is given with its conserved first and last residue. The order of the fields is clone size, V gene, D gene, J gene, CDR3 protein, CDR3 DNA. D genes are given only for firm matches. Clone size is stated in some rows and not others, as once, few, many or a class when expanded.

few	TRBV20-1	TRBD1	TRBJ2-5	CSASDRGRSETQYF	TGCAGTGCTTCCGACAGGGGGCGCTCGGAGACCCAGTACTTC
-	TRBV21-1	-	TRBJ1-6	CASSSPGQVDSPLHF	TGTGCCAGCAGCAGCCCGGGACAGGTAGATTCACCCCTCCACTTT
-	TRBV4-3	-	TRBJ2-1	CASGHAEGHEQFF	TGCGCCAGCGGCCACGCCGAAGGGCATGAGCAGTTCTTC
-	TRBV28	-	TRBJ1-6	CASSLARLLYNSPLHF	TGTGCCAGCAGTTTGGCCAGGTTGCTCTATAATTCACCCCTCCACTTT
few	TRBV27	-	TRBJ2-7	CASSLTRGVHEQYF	TGTGCCAGCAGTTTAACCAGGGGAGTACACGAGCAGTACTTC
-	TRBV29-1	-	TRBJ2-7	CSVELQGDHEQYF	TGCAGCGTTGAACTGCAGGGTGACCACGAGCAGTACTTC
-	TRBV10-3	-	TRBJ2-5	CAISESLGSVPQETQYF	TGTGCCATCAGTGAGAGTCTTGGGAGTGTCCCACAAGAGACCCAGTACTTC
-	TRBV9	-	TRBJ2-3	CASSVGAGAVTDTQYF	TGTGCCAGCAGCGTAGGTGCGGGGGCCGTCACAGATACGCAGTATTTT
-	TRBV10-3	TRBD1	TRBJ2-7	CAARARDRGSYNEQYF	TGTGCCGCCCGGGCCCGGGACAGGGGATCCTACAATGAGCAGTACTTC
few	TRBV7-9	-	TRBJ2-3	CASSLSGLTDTQYF	TGTGCCAGCAGCCTTTCAGGGCTCACAGATACGCAGTATTTT
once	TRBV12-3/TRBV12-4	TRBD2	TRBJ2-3	CASSSLFERGGYGTDTQYF	TGTGCCAGCAGTTCCTTGTTCGAGCGGGGGGGCTACGGCACAGATACGCAGTATTTT
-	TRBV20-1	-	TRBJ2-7	CSAMDISDYEQYF	TGCAGTGCTATGGACATTTCAGACTACGAGCAGTACTTC
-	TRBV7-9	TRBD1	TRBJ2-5	CASSSRNRGQETQYF	TGTGCCAGCAGCTCCCGCAACAGGGGGCAAGAGACCCAGTACTTC
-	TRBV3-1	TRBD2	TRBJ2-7	CASSHQRGSYEQYF	TGTGCCAGCAGCCATCAGCGGGGGTCCTACGAGCAGTACTTC
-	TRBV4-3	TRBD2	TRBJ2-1	CASSHQLAGGTSYNEQFF	TGCGCCAGCAGCCATCAACTAGCGGGGGGAACCTCCTACAATGAGCAGTTCTTC
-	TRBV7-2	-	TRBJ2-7	CASSPVEGYEQYF	TGTGCCAGCAGCCCGGTTGAGGGCTACGAGCAGTACTTC
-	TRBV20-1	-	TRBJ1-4	CSALDRQARNEKLFF	TGCAGTGCCCTTGACCGACAGGCGAGAAATGAAAAACTGTTTTTT
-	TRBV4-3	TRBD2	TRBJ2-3	CASSQSRGGSQDTQYF	TGCGCCAGCAGCCAAAGCCGGGGGGGATCCCAAGATACGCAGTATTTT
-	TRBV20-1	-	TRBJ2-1	CSARGGVVVKYNEQFF	TGCAGTGCTAGAGGAGGGGTAGTGGTTAAATACAATGAGCAGTTCTTC
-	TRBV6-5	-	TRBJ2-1	CASSYYAGAHNEQFF	TGTGCCAGCAGTTACTACGCGGGGGCCCACAATGAGCAGTTCTTC
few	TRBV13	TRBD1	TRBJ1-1	CASSGQPFRGFNTEAFF	TGTGCCAGCAGCGGACAGCCATTCAGGGGGTTTAACACTGAAGCTTTCTTT
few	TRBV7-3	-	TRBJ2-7	CASSLMGAHDEQYF	TGTGCCAGCAGCTTAATGGGGGCGCACGACGAGCAGTACTTC
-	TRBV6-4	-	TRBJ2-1	CASSDSPGTTEQFF	TGTGCCAGCAGTGACTCTCCGGGAACCACAGAGCAGTTCTTC
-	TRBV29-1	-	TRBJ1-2	CSVDPDTGYTF	TGCAGCGTTGACCCGGACACGGGCTACACCTTC
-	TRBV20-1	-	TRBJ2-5	CSARGSSPSRGTQYF	TGCAGTGCTAGGGGCAGTAGCCCCTCACGGGGAACCCAGTACTTC
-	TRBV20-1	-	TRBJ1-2	CSAFSARGTGDPYYGYTF	TGCAGTGCTTTCTCGGCGAGGGGGACTGGGGATCCGTACTATGGCTACACCTTC